This TCR beta chain was sequenced for a study of blood T cell repertoires in COVID-19. Study details: Researchers got acute and convalescent COVID-19 samples from the United States, Italy and Spain. T cells, B-cell-depleted T cells, or PBMCs supplied cDNA or gDNA.

Per the authors' pipeline: Amplified reference gene primers provided the basis for estimating nucleated cell counts. Clones were read by immunoSEQ multiplex PCR, and TCRdb kept only the in-frame ones, dropping some. D and trimming were read from the DNA, whereas the V and J calls and clone size are those reported in that table. The sample holds about 64,000 clones, around 86% seen once. The specimen sequenced was peripheral blood. This clonotype was sampled from a middle-aged man with acute or convalescent COVID-19.

The CDR3 loop is CASEKVAGNTGELFF. As DNA, the CDR3 is TGTGCCAGTGAAAAGGTAGCGGGGAACACCGGGGAGCTGTTTTTT. The V gene is TRBV19, the J gene TRBJ2-2; 7 nucleotides align to TRBD2. V lost 8 bases and J lost 1; bases outside the gene matches: 7. The CDR3 is made up of 15 amino acids. Germline loops: CDR1 LNHDA, CDR2 SQIVND (reference sequence).